These 22 T cell receptor beta chains originate from one sample sequenced in a study of technical replicates of blood from a handful of donors. Using immunoSEQ multiplex PCR, the repertoire was profiled, and TCRdb retains in-frame clones only, with some absent. The sample gives about 84,000 clones, 97% of which show up once; 0.15% to 0.2% is in the top ten. Material for sequencing was T cells isolated from PBMCs. These receptors came from a human donor in good health.

The chain is built from TRBV6-5 and TRBJ2-1, with unresolved D. Germline CDR1 is MNHEY and CDR2 is SVGAGI. The CDR3 is 13 amino acids. V lost 4 bases and J 0 bases, leaving 4 bases between the germline ends. CDR3 sequence reads: CASSFSSYNEQFF. CDR3 DNA: TGTGCCAGCAGTTTCAGCTCCTACAATGAGCAGTTCTTC.

This chain connects TRBV27 to TRBJ1-1; tentatively, D is TRBD1 (5 bases). V lost 3 bases, J lost 4 bases, and 12 bases lay in between. This CDR3 region has 14 residues. The germline V gene encodes CDR1 MNHEY and CDR2 SMNVEV (reference sequence). For the CDR3, the DNA is TGTGCCAGCAGTTTGGTCGGGGGAACCACTGAAGCTTTCTTT. Translating it yields CASSLVGGTTEAFF.

The J gene is TRBJ1-1, the V gene TRBV27, with 8 bases fitting TRBD1. The CDR3 totals 19 residues. V trimming: 8 bases; J trimming: 5 bases; junction bases outside the gene matches: 25. Germline V lookup: CDR1 MNHEY, CDR2 SMNVEV (reference sequence). CDR3 DNA: TGTGCCAGCTGGGTCCTCGGGGCGTTACAGGGGGGGGAAGAAACTGAAGCTTTCTTT. This translates into CASWVLGALQGGEETEAFF.

The rearrangement uses TRBV19 and TRBJ2-2; D unclear. Germline CDR1 reads LNHDA; CDR2 reads SQIVND (reference sequence). The CDR3 covers 16 residues. V was shortened by 3 bases and J by 3 bases, with 14 bases between the two germline ends. CDR3 sequence (DNA): TGTGCCAGTAGTATGGTAGTCGGCCGGGACACCGGGGAGCTGTTTTTT. Translation gives CASSMVVGRDTGELFF.

The J gene is TRBJ2-7, the V gene TRBV2; 9 bases are a match to TRBD2. Germline V gene lookup returns CDR1 SNHLY and CDR2 FYNNEI. This CDR3 spans 13 amino acids. V shed 10 bases and J 0 bases; nucleotides not matched to a gene: 4. As DNA, the CDR3 is TGTGCCATTCGGACTAGCGTCTCCTACGAGCAGTACTTC. This codes for CAIRTSVSYEQYF.

This clone was detected a few times. This chain uses TRBV19 with TRBJ1-1; weak D call: TRBD1 (6 bases). This CDR3 has 13 residues. The V end lost 4 bases, the J end lost 7 bases, and 13 bases lay between the germline ends. Germline CDR1 is LNHDA and CDR2 is SQIVND (reference sequence). CDR3 in amino acids: CASSSMAGVEAFF. The CDR3 DNA is TGTGCCAGTAGTAGTATGGCAGGGGTTGAAGCTTTCTTT. Full variable domain (remainder filled in from reference TRBV19 and TRBJ1-1): DGGITQSPKYLFRKEGQNVTLSCEQNLNHDAMYWYRQDPGQGLRLIYYSQIVNDFQKGDIAEGYSVSREKKESFPLTVTSAQKNPTAFYLCASSSMAGVEAFFGQGTRLTVV.

The rearrangement links TRBV28 to TRBJ2-3; 9 bases are shared with TRBD2. The CDR3 loop spans 16 amino acids. With V trimmed by 3 bases and J by 1 base, 5 bases remained unmatched. Germline CDR1 and CDR2: MDHEN and SYDVKM. The chain's CDR3 is CASSFGVAGGTDTQYF. For the CDR3, the DNA is TGTGCCAGCAGTTTTGGGGTAGCGGGGGGCACAGATACGCAGTATTTT.

V usage is TRBV10-3 and J usage is TRBJ2-2, with 8 positions matching TRBD1. The CDR3 totals 15 residues. CDR1 and CDR2 (germline): ENHRY, SYGVKD. The junction had 3 bases not matched to a gene; V was cut back by 6 bases and J by 0 bases. CDR3 loop: CAIRLTGANTGELFF. The CDR3 DNA sequence: TGTGCCATCAGGTTGACAGGGGCGAACACCGGGGAGCTGTTTTTT.

The chain uses TRBV4-1 and TRBJ2-1; perhaps TRBD2 as D (6 bases). With 3 bases removed from V and 0 bases from J, the gap between germline ends came to 18 bases. The CDR3 has 18 residues. Germline V lookup: CDR1 MGHRA, CDR2 YSYEKL. This CDR3 is CASSQEDVAALSYNEQFF. In DNA, the CDR3 is TGCGCCAGCAGCCAGGAGGACGTAGCGGCGCTCTCCTACAATGAGCAGTTCTTC.

V is TRBV7-9 and J is TRBJ1-1; D call uncertain. V lost 0 bases to trimming and J lost 0 bases, with 5 bases between them. CDR3 length: 14 residues. Germline values: CDR1 SEHNR, CDR2 FQNEAQ (reference sequence). CDR3 region: CASSLAAMNTEAFF. The CDR3 DNA sequence: TGTGCCAGCAGCTTAGCAGCTATGAACACTGAAGCTTTCTTT.

The V call is TRBV4-1, the J call TRBJ1-2; no clear D. CDR1 and CDR2 (germline): MGHRA, YSYEKL. V was cut by 2 bases and J by 2 bases, with 9 bases left in between. This CDR3 is 14 amino acids long. Here the CDR3 DNA reads TGCGCCAGCAGCCAATTCTCACAAAACTATGGCTACACCTTC. As protein: CASSQFSQNYGYTF.

The chain is built from TRBV10-3 and TRBJ1-6; 9 bases map to TRBD1. This CDR3 comprises 15 residues. In germline, CDR1 is ENHRY, CDR2 SYGVKD. V lost 10 bases to trimming and J lost 6 bases; unmatched junction nucleotides: 10. The DNA of the CDR3 is TGTGCCAGGACGGACAGGGGTGTATTTAATTCACCCCTCCACTTT. This gives the protein CARTDRGVFNSPLHF.

J is TRBJ2-7 and V is TRBV4-2; TRBD2 might be the D (6 bases). The germline V gene encodes CDR1 LGHNA and CDR2 YNFKEQ. V shed 1 base and J shed 2 bases, with 9 bases lying between them. This CDR3 spans 14 amino acids. The CDR3 loop is CASSQGREAYEQYF. CDR3 DNA: TGTGCCAGCAGCCAAGGGCGGGAAGCCTACGAGCAGTACTTC.

The chain employs TRBV18 and TRBJ1-1; the D is unclear. Germline V lookup: CDR1 KGHSH, CDR2 LQKENI. Trimming took 2 bases from V and 0 from J, leaving 16 bases between them. This CDR3 has 17 amino acids. CDR3 sequence reads: CASSPIGPGSMNTEAFF. The DNA of the CDR3 is TGTGCCAGCTCACCAATAGGGCCGGGGAGCATGAACACTGAAGCTTTCTTT. Full variable domain (remainder filled in from reference TRBV18 and TRBJ1-1): NAGVMQNPRHLVRRRGQEARLRCSPMKGHSHVYWYRQLPEEGLKFMVYLQKENIIDESGMPKERFSAEFPKEGPSILRIQQVVRGDSAAYFCASSPIGPGSMNTEAFFGQGTRLTVV.

The gene calls are TRBV2 and TRBJ2-7; the D is unclear. The CDR3 length is 12 residues. The V gene's germline CDR1 is SNHLY and CDR2 FYNNEI. With 8 bases removed from V and 0 bases from J, the gap between germline ends came to 8 bases. The CDR3 spells CASRGSSYEQYF. The CDR3 DNA reads TGTGCCAGCCGCGGCAGCTCCTACGAGCAGTACTTC.

The chain is built from TRBV11-2 and TRBJ2-5; possible D gene TRBD2, 5 bases. Germline CDR1 reads SGHAT; CDR2 reads FQNNGV. CDR3 length equals 13 residues. The V gene lost 6 bases and the J gene lost 3 bases, with 11 bases spanning the gap. The CDR3 DNA reads as TGTGCCAGCAGGGATACTAGGAAAGAGACCCAGTACTTC. Translating gives CASRDTRKETQYF.

The chain couples TRBV30 to TRBJ2-1, with 7 bases fitting TRBD1. This CDR3 spans 21 amino acids. CDR1 and CDR2 from the germline V gene are GTSNPN and SVGIG (reference sequence). Trimming cost V 2 bases and J 0 bases; bases outside gene matches: 22. The CDR3 protein is CAWSRLQGRQQGSSSYNEQFF. The CDR3 DNA sequence: TGTGCCTGGAGTAGGCTCCAGGGACGCCAACAGGGGAGCAGCTCCTACAATGAGCAGTTCTTC.

This chain links TRBV7-2 with TRBJ1-3; perhaps TRBD1 as D (5 bases). Trimming cost V 1 base and J 4 bases, with 11 bases left between them. This CDR3 comprises 15 residues. Germline V gene data show CDR1 as SGHTA and CDR2 as FQGNSA. Here the CDR3 reads CASSLEGVLGNTIYF. In DNA form, the CDR3 reads TGTGCCAGCAGCTTAGAAGGGGTTTTAGGAAACACCATATATTTT.

The rearrangement uses TRBV11-2 and TRBJ2-1, with TRBD2 matching 7 bases. CDR1 SGHAT and CDR2 FQNNGV come from the germline V gene. The CDR3 runs to 15 residues. V was pared by 5 bases and J by 0 bases, with 4 bases of the junction left unmatched. The CDR3 coding sequence is TGTGCCAGCAGCCGCGGACTAGTCTCCTACAATGAGCAGTTCTTC. Its protein is CASSRGLVSYNEQFF.

The chain employs TRBV11-2 and TRBJ2-3, with no clear D. The V gene's germline CDR1 is SGHAT and CDR2 FQNNGV. V was pared by 5 bases and J by 5 bases, with 14 bases between. CDR3 size: 14 residues. CDR3 nucleotides: TGTGCCAGCAGCAACTCCAAAGCAGGAGATACGCAGTATTTT. Its protein product is CASSNSKAGDTQYF.

The genes are TRBV10-3 and TRBJ1-5; 10 positions match TRBD1. This CDR3 contains 15 residues. V shed 6 bases and J 1 base; nucleotides not matched to a gene: 3. Germline values: CDR1 ENHRY, CDR2 SYGVKD. The DNA of the CDR3 is TGTGCCATCAGCCCGGGACAGGGGAGCAATCAGCCCCAGCATTTT. It codes for CAISPGQGSNQPQHF.

The chain recombines TRBV6-4 with TRBJ2-3, with 7 bases lining up with TRBD2. The germline CDR1 and CDR2 sequences are MRHNA and SNTAGT. V shed 4 bases and J 6 bases; nucleotides not matched to a gene: 7. CDR3 size: 14 residues. Written as DNA, the CDR3 is TGTGCCAGCAGTGGCGGGGGTGATGGGGATACGCAGTATTTT. Its translation: CASSGGGDGDTQYF.